The subject of this entry is one T cell receptor beta chain. This specimen belongs to a study of cytomegalovirus exposure and HLA in healthy donors. V was pared by 3 bases and J by 3 bases, with 9 bases of the junction left unmatched. The germline CDR1 and CDR2 sequences are SGHVS and FQNEAQ. The CDR3 runs 16 residues. The study ran its PCR with 60 Vbeta and 13 Jbeta primers. Clones were read by immunoSEQ multiplex PCR, and TCRdb kept only the in-frame ones, dropping some. The sample contains 90,000 to 120,000 clones, 70% to 85% of which appear only once. The chain couples TRBV7-8 to TRBJ1-1; 8 nucleotides match TRBD1. Sequencing was done on a sample of PBMCs. The TCR was taken from a woman aged 18-30 years in good health and CMV-seropositive. CDR3 amino acids: CASSFGQGWFDTEAFF. In nucleotides, the CDR3 is TGTGCCAGCAGCTTCGGACAGGGATGGTTTGACACTGAAGCTTTCTTT.